Below, 2 T cell receptor beta chains from the same sample are listed, as sequenced in a study of blood T cell repertoires in COVID-19. TCRdb keeps only in-frame clones here, not all; method: immunoSEQ multiplex PCR. The sample gives a few hundred thousand clones, approximately 90% of which show up once; 1.2% is in the top ten. Sequencing used PBMCs or T cells enriched from blood (not recorded which). The receptors were gathered from a woman between 18 and 30 years old who had recovered from COVID-19.

This clone was seen only once. V and J are TRBV27 and TRBJ1-4; 7 nucleotides match TRBD1. The CDR3 is made up of 14 amino acids. V shed 3 bases and J 4 bases; nucleotides not matched to a gene: 2. CDR1 and CDR2 from the germline V gene are MNHEY and SMNVEV (reference sequence). The CDR3 spells CASSFGTVNEKLFF. CDR3 DNA sequence: TGTGCCAGCAGTTTCGGGACAGTTAATGAAAAACTGTTTTTT.

This chain uses TRBV6-2 or TRBV6-3 with TRBJ2-6, with 7 bases identical to TRBD1. Germline trimming cut 6 bases from V and 0 bases from J; bases unmatched to any gene: 5. The CDR3 length is 16 residues. Germline lookup yields CDR1 MNHEY and CDR2 SVGEGT. This chain's CDR3 is CASSRGQFSGANVLTF. The DNA of the CDR3 is TGTGCCAGCAGCCGGGGACAGTTCTCTGGGGCCAACGTCCTGACTTTC.